The rows below give T cell receptor beta chains drawn from one sample of a study of shared clonotypes between healthy human individuals. Using immunoSEQ multiplex PCR, the repertoire was profiled, and TCRdb retains in-frame clones only, with some absent. The data show about 1.1 million clones, with 60% to 85% seen just once and roughly 0.82% held by the top ten. Sequencing was done on a sample of memory CD4+ T cells from PBMCs. The receptors shown here come from a man aged 18 to 30 in good health. Some clones in this sample may be carry-over from other donors' samples. Each CDR3 is given with its conserved first and last residue. Each record gives: J gene, clone size, V gene, D gene, CDR3 protein, CDR3 DNA. A D gene is named only where the DNA matches it firmly. A clone size is listed for some rows: how often the clone was seen (once, few, many), or a class if it is expanded.

TRBJ2-7 . TRBV19 TRBD1 CASSPRGRQGAKDSYEQYF TGTGCCAGTAGCCCACGGGGGCGACAGGGGGCCAAGGATTCTTACGAGCAGTACTTC
TRBJ1-1 . TRBV28 TRBD1 CASRLKSRGQVEAFF TGTGCCAGCAGACTAAAAAGCAGGGGGCAAGTCGAAGCTTTCTTT
TRBJ2-7 . TRBV9 TRBD2 CASSPRREQPGEQYF TGTGCCAGCAGCCCCCGGCGGGAGCAACCGGGGGAGCAGTACTTC
TRBJ1-4 . TRBV5-4 . CASSQRKTGGNEKLFF TGTGCCAGCAGCCAAAGAAAGACAGGTGGTAATGAAAAACTGTTTTTT
TRBJ2-7 . TRBV28 . CASSFAGYEQYF TGTGCCAGCAGTTTTGCGGGCTACGAGCAGTACTTC
TRBJ1-1 few TRBV28 . CASSRLGVAVMAFF TGTGCCAGCAGTCGGCTGGGGGTTGCGGTCATGGCTTTCTTT
TRBJ1-4 . TRBV28 . CASSSARGSDNEKLFF TGTGCCAGCAGTTCAGCCCGCGGGTCCGACAATGAAAAACTGTTTTTT
TRBJ2-1 once TRBV5-1 TRBD2 CASSPLQAGGNEQFF TGCGCCAGCAGTCCTCTTCAAGCGGGAGGCAATGAGCAGTTCTTC
TRBJ2-7 . TRBV10-3 . CAISEGSVREQYF TGTGCCATCAGTGAGGGGTCAGTCCGCGAGCAGTACTTC
TRBJ2-7 . TRBV5-1 TRBD1 CASSYGQGSITTYEQYF TGCGCCAGCAGCTATGGACAGGGGTCGATCACTACCTACGAGCAGTACTTC
TRBJ2-1 . TRBV9 . CASSVGASADNEQFF TGTGCCAGCAGCGTAGGTGCTAGCGCTGACAATGAGCAGTTCTTC
TRBJ2-1 . TRBV2 . CASKGQTYNEQFF TGTGCCAGCAAGGGGCAGACCTACAATGAGCAGTTCTTC
TRBJ2-5 . TRBV19 . CASSGRTQETQYF TGTGCCAGTAGCGGACGGACTCAAGAGACCCAGTACTTC
TRBJ2-1 . TRBV5-1 . CASSLAVRDYNEQFF TGCGCCAGCAGCTTGGCCGTGAGGGACTACAATGAGCAGTTCTTC
TRBJ1-1 . TRBV2 TRBD1 CASSEEGARAYFTEAFF TGTGCCAGCAGTGAAGAGGGGGCTCGGGCTTACTTCACTGAAGCTTTCTTT